These T cell receptor beta chains were read from a single sample in a study of cytomegalovirus exposure and HLA in healthy donors. The protocol was immunoSEQ multiplex PCR, while the TCRdb copy is restricted to in-frame clones and leaves out a portion. This sample carries around 130,000 clones, roughly 72% of them seen once, and the ten largest clones take less than 2%. Sequences were obtained from PBMCs. The receptors come from a woman aged 45-65 years in good health and CMV-seronegative. The CDR3 runs from the conserved cysteine through the conserved F or W. The order of the fields is V gene, D gene, CDR3 length, CDR3 protein. D genes are given only for firm matches.

V gene: TRBV5-1
D gene: .
CDR3 length: 16
CDR3 protein: CASSLGGGRVQETQYF

V gene: TRBV9
D gene: TRBD2
CDR3 length: 21
CDR3 protein: CASSVTLHKPGLAGNTDTQYF

V gene: TRBV4-3
D gene: .
CDR3 length: 15
CDR3 protein: CASSQDGLAGGEQFF

V gene: TRBV7-2
D gene: TRBD2
CDR3 length: 17
CDR3 protein: CASSLRSSGSFQETQYF

V gene: TRBV19
D gene: TRBD1
CDR3 length: 12
CDR3 protein: CASSIEGRGQHF

V gene: TRBV9
D gene: .
CDR3 length: 14
CDR3 protein: CASSVGGMKTEAFF

V gene: TRBV5-8
D gene: .
CDR3 length: 16
CDR3 protein: CASRRGTGRNTGELFF

V gene: TRBV28
D gene: TRBD1
CDR3 length: 16
CDR3 protein: CASSLAGTGGYYGYTF

V gene: TRBV6-5
D gene: TRBD1
CDR3 length: 16
CDR3 protein: CASSSGQGFMNPEAFF

V gene: TRBV20-1
D gene: .
CDR3 length: 11
CDR3 protein: CSARSPAEAFF

V gene: TRBV5-4
D gene: .
CDR3 length: 17
CDR3 protein: CASSPGRGRFPGDEQYF

V gene: TRBV14
D gene: TRBD2
CDR3 length: 14
CDR3 protein: CASRTGLETDTQYF

V gene: TRBV5-1
D gene: .
CDR3 length: 14
CDR3 protein: CASSLEGVNTEAFF

V gene: TRBV14
D gene: TRBD2
CDR3 length: 18
CDR3 protein: CASSQDEASGRLINEQFF

V gene: TRBV28
D gene: .
CDR3 length: 16
CDR3 protein: CASKKDGILTIYEQYF

V gene: TRBV5-1
D gene: .
CDR3 length: 14
CDR3 protein: CASSSTTGSYEQYF

V gene: TRBV19
D gene: .
CDR3 length: 16
CDR3 protein: CASSQPTGITTDTQYF